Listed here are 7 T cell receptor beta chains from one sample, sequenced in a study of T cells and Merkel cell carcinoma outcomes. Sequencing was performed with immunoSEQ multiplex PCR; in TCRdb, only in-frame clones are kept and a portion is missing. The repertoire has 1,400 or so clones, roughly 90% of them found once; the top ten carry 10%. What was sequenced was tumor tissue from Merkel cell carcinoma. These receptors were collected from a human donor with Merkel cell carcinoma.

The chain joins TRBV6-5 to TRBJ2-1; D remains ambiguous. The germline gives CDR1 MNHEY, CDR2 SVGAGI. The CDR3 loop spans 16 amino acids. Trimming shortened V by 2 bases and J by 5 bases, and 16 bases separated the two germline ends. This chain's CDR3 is CASSYTSHRMNNEQFF. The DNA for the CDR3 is TGTGCCAGCAGTTACACCTCACACCGGATGAACAATGAGCAGTTCTTC.

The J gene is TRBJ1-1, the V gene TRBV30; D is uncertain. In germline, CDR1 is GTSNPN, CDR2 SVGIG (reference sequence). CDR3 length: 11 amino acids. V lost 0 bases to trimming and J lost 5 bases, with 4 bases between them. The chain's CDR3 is CAWSVGTEAFF. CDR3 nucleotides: TGTGCCTGGAGTGTGGGGACTGAAGCTTTCTTT.

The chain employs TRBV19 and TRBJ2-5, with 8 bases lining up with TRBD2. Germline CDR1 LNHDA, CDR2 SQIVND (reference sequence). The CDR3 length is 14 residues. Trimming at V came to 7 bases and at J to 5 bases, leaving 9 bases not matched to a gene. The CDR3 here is CASKGAGVVETQYF. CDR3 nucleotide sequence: TGTGCCAGTAAAGGAGCGGGGGTAGTGGAGACCCAGTACTTC.

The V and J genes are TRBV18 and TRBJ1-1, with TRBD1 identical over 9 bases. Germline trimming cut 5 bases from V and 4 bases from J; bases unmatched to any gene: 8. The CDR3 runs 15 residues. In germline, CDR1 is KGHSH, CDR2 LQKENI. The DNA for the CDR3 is TGTGCCAGCTCATCGGGGACAGGGCGGATCACTGAAGCTTTCTTT. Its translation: CASSSGTGRITEAFF.

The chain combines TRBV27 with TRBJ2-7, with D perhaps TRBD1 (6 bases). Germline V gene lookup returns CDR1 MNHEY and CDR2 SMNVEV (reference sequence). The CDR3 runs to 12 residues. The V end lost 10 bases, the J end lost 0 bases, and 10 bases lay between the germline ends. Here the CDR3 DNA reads TGTGCCACGACAGGTAACTCCTACGAGCAGTACTTC. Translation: CATTGNSYEQYF.

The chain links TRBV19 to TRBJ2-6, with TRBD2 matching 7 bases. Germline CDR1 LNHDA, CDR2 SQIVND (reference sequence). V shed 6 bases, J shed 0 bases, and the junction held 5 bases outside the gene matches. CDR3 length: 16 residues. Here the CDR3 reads CASSLRGISGANVLTF. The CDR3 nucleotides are TGTGCCAGTAGCCTGCGGGGGATCTCTGGGGCCAACGTCCTGACTTTC. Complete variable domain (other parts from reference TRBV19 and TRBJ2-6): DGGITQSPKYLFRKEGQNVTLSCEQNLNHDAMYWYRQDPGQGLRLIYYSQIVNDFQKGDIAEGYSVSREKKESFPLTVTSAQKNPTAFYLCASSLRGISGANVLTFGAGSRLTVL.

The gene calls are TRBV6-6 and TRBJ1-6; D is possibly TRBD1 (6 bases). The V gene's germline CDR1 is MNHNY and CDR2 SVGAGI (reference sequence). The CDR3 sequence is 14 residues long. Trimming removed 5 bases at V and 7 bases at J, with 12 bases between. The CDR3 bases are TGTGCCAGCAGTAAGACAGGCAAAAATTCACCCCTCCACTTT. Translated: CASSKTGKNSPLHF.